This TCR beta chain was identified in a study of blood T cell repertoires in COVID-19. Study-wide context: The United States, Italy and Spain supplied acute and convalescent COVID-19 samples. The cDNA or gDNA used as material had been derived from T cells, B-cell-depleted T cells, or PBMCs.

The Seattle patients joined while their infection was active and were tracked longitudinally afterward. Trimming took off 3 bases at V and 5 bases at J, with 10 bases between the two ends. The length of the CDR3 is 13 residues. Per the germline V gene, CDR1 is LGHNT and CDR2 is FRNRAP. In the original processing: Amplification from reference gene primers served as the basis for estimated nucleated cell counts. TCRdb's table, derived via immunoSEQ multiplex PCR, lists solely in-frame clones and lacks some. The DNA was the basis for D and trimming; V, J and clone size are from that table. The sample contains approximately 150,000 clones, 84% of which appear only once.

The TCR originated in a woman aged 80 or over with COVID-19, enrolled during active disease. Input material: peripheral blood. The genes are TRBV12-5 and TRBJ2-5, with D hard to call. CDR3 nucleotide sequence: TGTGCTAGTGGTTTTTGCCCCGGGGAGACCCAGTACTTC. As protein: CASGFCPGETQYF.